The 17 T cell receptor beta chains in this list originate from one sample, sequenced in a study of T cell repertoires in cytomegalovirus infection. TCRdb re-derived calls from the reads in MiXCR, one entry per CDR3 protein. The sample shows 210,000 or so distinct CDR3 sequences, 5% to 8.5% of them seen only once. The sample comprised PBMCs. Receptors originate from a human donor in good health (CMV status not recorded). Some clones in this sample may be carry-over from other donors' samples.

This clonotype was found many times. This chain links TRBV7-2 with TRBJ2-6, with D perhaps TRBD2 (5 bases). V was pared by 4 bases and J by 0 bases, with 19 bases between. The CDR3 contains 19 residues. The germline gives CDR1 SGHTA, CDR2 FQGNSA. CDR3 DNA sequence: TGTGCCAGCAGCTCACCACCCGGGGTGCCCCTCTCTGGGGCCAACGTCCTGACTTTC. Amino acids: CASSSPPGVPLSGANVLTF.

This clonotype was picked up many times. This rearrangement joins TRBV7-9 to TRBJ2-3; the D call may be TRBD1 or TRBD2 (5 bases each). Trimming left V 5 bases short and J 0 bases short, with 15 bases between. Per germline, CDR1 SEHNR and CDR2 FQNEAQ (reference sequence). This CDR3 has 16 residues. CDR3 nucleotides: TGTGCCAGCAGCCTCTTCCGGGACCGAAGCACAGATACGCAGTATTTT. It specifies CASSLFRDRSTDTQYF.

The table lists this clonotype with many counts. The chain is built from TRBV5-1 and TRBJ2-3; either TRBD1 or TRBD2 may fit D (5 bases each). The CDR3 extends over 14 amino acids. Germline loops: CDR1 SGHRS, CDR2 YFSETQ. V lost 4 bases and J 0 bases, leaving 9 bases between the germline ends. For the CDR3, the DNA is TGCGCCAGCAGCCAAGGGGACAGCACAGATACGCAGTATTTT. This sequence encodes CASSQGDSTDTQYF.

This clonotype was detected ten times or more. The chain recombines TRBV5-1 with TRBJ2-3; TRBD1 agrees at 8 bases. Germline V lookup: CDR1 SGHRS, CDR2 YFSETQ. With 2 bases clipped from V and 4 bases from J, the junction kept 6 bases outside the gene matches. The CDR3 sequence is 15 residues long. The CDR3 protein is CASSLAQGGADTQYF. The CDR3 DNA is TGCGCCAGCAGCTTAGCACAGGGGGGCGCAGATACGCAGTATTTT.

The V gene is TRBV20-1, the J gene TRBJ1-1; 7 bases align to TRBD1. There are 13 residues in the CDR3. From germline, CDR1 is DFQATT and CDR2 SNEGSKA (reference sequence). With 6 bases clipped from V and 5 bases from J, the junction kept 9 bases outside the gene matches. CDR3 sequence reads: CSADQGGGTEAFF. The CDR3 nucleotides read TGCAGTGCGGATCAGGGGGGAGGAACTGAAGCTTTCTTT.

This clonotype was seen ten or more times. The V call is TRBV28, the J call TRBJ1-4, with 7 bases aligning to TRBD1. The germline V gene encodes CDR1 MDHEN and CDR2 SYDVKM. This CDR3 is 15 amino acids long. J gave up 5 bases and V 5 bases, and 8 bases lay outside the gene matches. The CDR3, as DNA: TGTGCCAGCAGTGTACCGGGACAGCAAAATGAAAAACTGTTTTTT. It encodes CASSVPGQQNEKLFF.

The CDR3 here is CASSPYRGLNYGYTF. DNA of the CDR3: TGTGCCAGCAGCCCTTACAGGGGTCTCAACTATGGCTACACCTTC. The V gene is TRBV5-6, the J gene TRBJ1-2, with TRBD1 identical over 7 bases. Germline CDR1 reads SGHDT; CDR2 reads YYEEEE. Germline trimming cut 4 bases from V and 2 bases from J; bases unmatched to any gene: 8. The CDR3 sequence is 15 residues long.

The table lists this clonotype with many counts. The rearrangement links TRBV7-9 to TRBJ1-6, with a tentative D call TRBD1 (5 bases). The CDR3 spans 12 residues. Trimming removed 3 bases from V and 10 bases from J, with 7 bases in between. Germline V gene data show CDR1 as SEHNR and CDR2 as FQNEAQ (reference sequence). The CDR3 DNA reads TGTGCCAGCAGCTTGGACATATCACCCCTCCACTTT. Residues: CASSLDISPLHF.

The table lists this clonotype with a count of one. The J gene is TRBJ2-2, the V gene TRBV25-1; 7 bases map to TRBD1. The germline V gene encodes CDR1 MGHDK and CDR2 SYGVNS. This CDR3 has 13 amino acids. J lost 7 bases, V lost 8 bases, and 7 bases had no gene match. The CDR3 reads CASEDRVRGELFF. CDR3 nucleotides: TGTGCCAGCGAAGACAGGGTTCGCGGGGAGCTGTTTTTT.

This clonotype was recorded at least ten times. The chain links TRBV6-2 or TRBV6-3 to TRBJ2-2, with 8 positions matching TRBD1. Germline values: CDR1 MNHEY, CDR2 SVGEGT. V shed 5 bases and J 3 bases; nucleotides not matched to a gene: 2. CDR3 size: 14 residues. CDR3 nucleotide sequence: TGTGCCAGCAGTCGGACAGGGTACACCGGGGAGCTGTTTTTT. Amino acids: CASSRTGYTGELFF.

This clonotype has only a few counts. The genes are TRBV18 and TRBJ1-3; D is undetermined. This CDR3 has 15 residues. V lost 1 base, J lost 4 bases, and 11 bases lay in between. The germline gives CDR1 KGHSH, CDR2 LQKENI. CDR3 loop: CASSPLVGRGNTIYF. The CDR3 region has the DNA TGTGCCAGCTCACCACTCGTAGGACGGGGAAACACCATATATTTT.

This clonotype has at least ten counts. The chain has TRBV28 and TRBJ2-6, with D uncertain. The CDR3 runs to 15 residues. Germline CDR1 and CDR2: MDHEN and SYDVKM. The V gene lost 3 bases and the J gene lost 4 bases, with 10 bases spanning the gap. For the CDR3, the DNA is TGTGCCAGCAGTTTGAGAAGGGCCGGGGCCAACGTCCTGACTTTC. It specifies CASSLRRAGANVLTF. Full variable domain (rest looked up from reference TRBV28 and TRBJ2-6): DVKVTQSSRYLVKRTGEKVFLECVQDMDHENMFWYRQDPGLGLRLIYFSYDVKMKEKGDIPEGYSVSREKKERFSLILESASTNQTSMYLCASSLRRAGANVLTFGAGSRLTVL.

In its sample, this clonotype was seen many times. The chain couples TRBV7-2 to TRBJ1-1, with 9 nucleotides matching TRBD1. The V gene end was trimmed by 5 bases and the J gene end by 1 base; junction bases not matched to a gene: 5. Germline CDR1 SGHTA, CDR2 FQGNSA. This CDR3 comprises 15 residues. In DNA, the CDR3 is TGTGCCAGCAGCATCCAGGGACAGGGGAACACTGAAGCTTTCTTT. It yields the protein CASSIQGQGNTEAFF.

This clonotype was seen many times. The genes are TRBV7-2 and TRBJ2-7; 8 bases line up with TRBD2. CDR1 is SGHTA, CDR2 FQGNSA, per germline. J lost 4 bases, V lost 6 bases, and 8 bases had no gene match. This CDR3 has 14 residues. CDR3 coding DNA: TGTGCCAGCAGGCGCGCGGGGGGCCTATACGAGCAGTACTTC. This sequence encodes CASRRAGGLYEQYF.

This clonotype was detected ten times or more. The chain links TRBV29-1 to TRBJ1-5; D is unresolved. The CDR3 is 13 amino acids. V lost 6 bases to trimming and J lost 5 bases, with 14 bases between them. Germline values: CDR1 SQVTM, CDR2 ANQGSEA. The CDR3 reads CSVLEGGDQPQHF. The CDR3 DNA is TGCAGCGTACTCGAGGGAGGAGATCAGCCCCAGCATTTT.

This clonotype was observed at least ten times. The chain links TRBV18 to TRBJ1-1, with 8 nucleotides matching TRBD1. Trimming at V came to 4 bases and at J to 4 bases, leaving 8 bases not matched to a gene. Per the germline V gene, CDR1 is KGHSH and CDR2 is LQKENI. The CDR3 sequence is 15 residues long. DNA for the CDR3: TGTGCCAGCTCACAACTGACAGGGGTGGCCACTGAAGCTTTCTTT. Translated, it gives CASSQLTGVATEAFF.

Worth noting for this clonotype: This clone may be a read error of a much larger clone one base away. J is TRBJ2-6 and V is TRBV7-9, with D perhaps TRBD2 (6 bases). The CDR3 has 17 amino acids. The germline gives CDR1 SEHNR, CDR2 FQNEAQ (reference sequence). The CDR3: CASSLHLVGGRASVLTF. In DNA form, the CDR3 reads TGTGCCAGCAGCTTACACCTCGTGGGGGGAAGGGCCAGCGTCCTGACTTTC.